The clone carrying this T cell receptor (beta chain) was observed a handful of times. Enrollment of patients from Seattle took place during active infection, with longitudinal follow-up. Per the original data handling: Estimated nucleated cell counts came from reference gene primer amplification. Profiled with immunoSEQ multiplex PCR; TCRdb holds only in-frame clones, not every one. The V and J calls and clone size are taken from that table; D and trimming were inferred from the DNA. The sample records 100,000 to 150,000 clones, roughly four fifths being singletons. The data originate from a study of blood T cell repertoires in COVID-19. About the research overall: PBMCs, B-cell-depleted T cells, or T cells provided the cDNA or gDNA that made up the material.

V dropped 5 bases and J dropped 3; count of bases not matched to a gene: 6. From germline, CDR1 is MDHEN and CDR2 SYDVKM. This CDR3 is built from 14 residues. The sequencing sample was made of peripheral blood. This sequence was found in a man aged 25-45 years with COVID-19, enrolled during active disease. The chain couples TRBV28 to TRBJ2-7, with 8 bases aligning to TRBD1. CDR3 DNA: TGTGCCAGCAGTCCGGGACAGGCCATCTACGAGCAGTACTTC. Encoded protein: CASSPGQAIYEQYF.